The next 22 T cell receptor beta chains were all read from a single sample in a study of cytomegalovirus exposure and HLA in healthy donors. This table comes from immunoSEQ multiplex PCR, and its TCRdb copy is limited to in-frame clones, with some not included. The table has tens of thousands of clones, around 94% seen once. Sequenced input: PBMCs. These receptors were taken from a man aged 18 to 30 in good health and CMV-seronegative.

This clone was seen once. V gene TRBV29-1 combines with J gene TRBJ2-5; TRBD1 matches at 11 bases. The CDR3 contains 15 residues. Germline values: CDR1 SQVTM, CDR2 ANQGSEA. Losses at the gene ends were 3 bases for V and 4 bases for J; bases not matched to a gene: 7. The CDR3 DNA reads as TGCAGCGTTGAGAGGTCGGACAGGGGGCGAGAGACCCAGTACTTC. This encodes CSVERSDRGRETQYF. Full variable domain (remainder filled in from reference TRBV29-1 and TRBJ2-5): SAVISQKPSRDICQRGTSLTIQCQVDSQVTMMFWYRQQPGQSLTLIATANQGSEATYESGFVIDKFPISRPNLTFSTLTVSNMSPEDSSIYLCSVERSDRGRETQYFGPGTRLLVL.

This rearrangement joins TRBV7-2 to TRBJ2-5; TRBD2 aligns across 11 bases. Trimming at V came to 8 bases and at J to 2 bases, leaving 10 bases not matched to a gene. The CDR3 sequence is 16 residues long. The germline V gene has CDR1 SGHTA and CDR2 FQGNSA. The CDR3 spells CASRLYRLAGQETQYF. CDR3 in DNA: TGTGCCAGCCGATTATACCGACTAGCGGGGCAAGAGACCCAGTACTTC.

The chain employs TRBV5-6 and TRBJ2-2; a weak D match, TRBD1 (6 bases). Deletions cut 3 bases from V and 4 bases from J, with 13 bases between. Per the germline V gene, CDR1 is SGHDT and CDR2 is YYEEEE. The CDR3 spans 15 residues. The CDR3 loop is CASSWQGLPTGELFF. The CDR3 DNA is TGTGCCAGCAGCTGGCAGGGGCTCCCCACCGGGGAGCTGTTTTTT.

The V gene is TRBV7-8, the J gene TRBJ1-1, with 7 positions matching TRBD1. CDR3 size: 14 residues. Germline trimming cut 3 bases from V and 1 base from J; bases unmatched to any gene: 2. The V gene's germline CDR1 is SGHVS and CDR2 FQNEAQ. The CDR3 protein is CASSLGQQNTEAFF. The CDR3 nucleotides are TGTGCCAGCAGCTTGGGACAGCAGAACACTGAAGCTTTCTTT.

The rearrangement links TRBV6-5 to TRBJ1-2; 11 nucleotides agree with TRBD1. There are 13 residues in the CDR3. Germline V gene data show CDR1 as MNHEY and CDR2 as SVGAGI. The ends lost 7 bases at V and 6 bases at J; junction bases unmatched: 4. The CDR3 DNA reads as TGTGCCAGCACCTCGGACAGGGGGCATGGCTACACCTTC. Residues: CASTSDRGHGYTF.

The chain has TRBV11-2 and TRBJ1-2; D not certain. V lost 5 bases and J 3 bases, leaving 10 bases between the germline ends. CDR1 and CDR2 from the germline V gene are SGHAT and FQNNGV. The length of the CDR3 is 13 residues. The CDR3 spells CASSPGGYYGYTF. The CDR3 nucleotides read TGTGCCAGCAGCCCAGGTGGATACTATGGCTACACCTTC.

The genes are TRBV7-2 and TRBJ1-3, with D maybe TRBD1 (6 bases). The CDR3 runs to 16 residues. The germline V and J ends were trimmed by 1 base and 3 bases, with 13 bases remaining between them. From germline, CDR1 is SGHTA and CDR2 FQGNSA. In nucleotides, the CDR3 is TGTGCCAGCAGCTTAGAGCAGGGGCGCTTTGGAAACACCATATATTTT. This translates into CASSLEQGRFGNTIYF.

The rearrangement links TRBV6-5 to TRBJ2-3; TRBD2 matches 7 bases. The CDR3 has 16 residues. Germline V gene data show CDR1 as MNHEY and CDR2 as SVGAGI. V gave up 4 bases and J gave up 1 base; unmatched junction bases: 8. The CDR3 protein is CASSSPAGDGTDTQYF. The CDR3 coding sequence is TGTGCCAGCAGTTCCCCCGCGGGAGATGGCACAGATACGCAGTATTTT.

This clone showed up just once. The chain couples TRBV27 to TRBJ2-2; D is unresolved. CDR1 and CDR2 from the germline V gene are MNHEY and SMNVEV (reference sequence). The length of the CDR3 is 13 residues. The ends were cut back, 6 bases at V and 6 bases at J, with 11 bases in the middle. CDR3 DNA: TGTGCCAGCAGCCTGGCCAGCGCCGGGGAGCTGTTTTTT. It yields the protein CASSLASAGELFF.

This chain links TRBV5-6 with TRBJ1-1; D unresolved. Germline V gene sequence: CDR1 SGHDT, CDR2 YYEEEE. V lost 1 base, J lost 1 base, and 8 bases lay in between. CDR3 length: 14 residues. The CDR3 spells CASSLTHGNTEAFF. The CDR3 nucleotides are TGTGCCAGCAGCTTGACCCACGGGAACACTGAAGCTTTCTTT.

CDR3 nucleotides: TGTGCCAGTAGTATCCCCCTTGGGACAGGGGCTGTGAACACTGAAGCTTTCTTT. Translated, it gives CASSIPLGTGAVNTEAFF. The chain joins TRBV19 to TRBJ1-1, with 10 bases aligning to TRBD1. Germline V gives CDR1 LNHDA, CDR2 SQIVND (reference sequence). This CDR3 comprises 18 residues. V shed 3 bases and J 0 bases; nucleotides not matched to a gene: 10.

J is TRBJ1-5 and V is TRBV6-6, with a possible D match to TRBD1 (6 bases). The germline V and J ends were trimmed by 6 bases and 3 bases, with 12 bases remaining between them. The CDR3 loop spans 14 amino acids. The germline V gene encodes CDR1 MNHNY and CDR2 SVGAGI (reference sequence). In DNA, the CDR3 is TGTGCCAGCAGAGCCGGACAGATCAATCAGCCCCAGCATTTT. Protein sequence: CASRAGQINQPQHF.

This sequence joins TRBV2 and TRBJ1-1; D remains ambiguous. CDR3 size: 12 residues. In germline, CDR1 is SNHLY, CDR2 FYNNEI. V was cut by 3 bases and J by 2 bases, with 4 bases left in between. CDR3 in DNA: TGTGCCAGCAGTGACGTAAACACTGAAGCTTTCTTT. Its protein is CASSDVNTEAFF.

The chain employs TRBV5-4 and TRBJ1-4, with 8 nucleotides matching TRBD1. V lost 3 bases to trimming and J lost 12 bases; unmatched junction nucleotides: 13. Germline V CDR1 and CDR2: SGHNT, YYREEE (reference sequence). CDR3 length: 15 amino acids. The CDR3 spells CASSSMPTGGTELFF. The CDR3 coding sequence is TGTGCCAGCAGCTCAATGCCAACAGGGGGGACGGAACTGTTTTTT.

The V call is TRBV7-2, the J call TRBJ1-2; 8 bases agree with TRBD1. Germline CDR1 reads SGHTA; CDR2 reads FQGNSA. V was pared by 3 bases and J by 7 bases, with 7 bases of the junction left unmatched. The CDR3 contains 14 residues. As DNA, the CDR3 is TGTGCCAGCAGCTTGCACCGACAGGGGTCTGGCTACACCTTC. As protein: CASSLHRQGSGYTF.

This clone appeared a single time. The chain combines TRBV6-5 with TRBJ1-3; perhaps TRBD1 as D (5 bases). Per germline, CDR1 MNHEY and CDR2 SVGAGI. The CDR3 length is 14 residues. V was shortened by 0 bases and J by 2 bases, with 5 bases between the two germline ends. The CDR3 sequence: CASSYSTAGNTIYF. The CDR3 DNA sequence: TGTGCCAGCAGTTACTCGACAGCTGGAAACACCATATATTTT.

The rearrangement links TRBV27 to TRBJ1-1; possible D gene TRBD1, 5 bases. Germline loops: CDR1 MNHEY, CDR2 SMNVEV (reference sequence). This CDR3 spans 13 amino acids. Trimming pared 8 bases from V and 0 bases from J, leaving 10 bases between. The CDR3 region has the DNA TGTGCCAGCGGGACTGATCTGAACACTGAAGCTTTCTTT. Translating gives CASGTDLNTEAFF.

The V and J genes are TRBV30 and TRBJ2-1, with 10 bases identical to TRBD2. The CDR3 is made up of 16 amino acids. J was trimmed by 2 bases and V by 2 bases; bases with no gene match: 6. The germline CDR1 and CDR2 sequences are GTSNPN and SVGIG (reference sequence). CDR3 residues: CAWSTLSGGTYNEQFF. Here the CDR3 DNA reads TGTGCCTGGAGTACCCTTAGCGGGGGGACCTACAATGAGCAGTTCTTC.

The chain uses TRBV5-6 and TRBJ2-2, with 8 bases that match TRBD1. Germline lookup yields CDR1 SGHDT and CDR2 YYEEEE. With V trimmed by 4 bases and J by 6 bases, 8 bases remained unmatched. The CDR3 is 15 amino acids. CDR3 DNA sequence: TGTGCCAGCAGCAGCGACAGGGGTGTTTCCGGGGAGCTGTTTTTT. Translating gives CASSSDRGVSGELFF.

V is TRBV5-1 and J is TRBJ2-7; D is perhaps TRBD1 (5 bases). Germline lookup yields CDR1 SGHRS and CDR2 YFSETQ. This CDR3 has 12 residues. V was trimmed by 4 bases and J by 2 bases, leaving 7 bases between them. In DNA, the CDR3 is TGCGCCAGCAGCCAGGACACCTACGAGCAGTACTTC. Translation gives CASSQDTYEQYF.

This chain links TRBV9 with TRBJ1-2; D remains ambiguous. Trimming shortened V by 3 bases and J by 8 bases, and 11 bases separated the two germline ends. The CDR3 has 12 amino acids. CDR1 and CDR2 from the germline V gene are SGDLS and YYNGEE. The CDR3 DNA follows: TGTGCCAGCAGCGGGTTTACGGTCGGCTACACCTTC. Its translation is CASSGFTVGYTF.

This clone was counted between two and nine times. Written as DNA, the CDR3 is TGTGCCAGCAGCTCCGGAACGACAGACTATGGCTACACCTTC. This encodes CASSSGTTDYGYTF. The rearrangement links TRBV11-1 to TRBJ1-2; TRBD1 might be the D (5 bases). Between the trimmed V and J ends, which lost 4 bases and 3 bases, there was a span of 12 bases. The CDR3 is 14 amino acids. CDR1 and CDR2 (germline): SGHAT, FQDESV (reference sequence).